This T cell receptor beta chain is from a study of cytomegalovirus exposure and HLA in healthy donors. CDR1 and CDR2 (germline): SGHTA, FQGNSA. The CDR3 sequence is 14 residues long. J gave up 10 bases and V 6 bases, and 9 bases lay outside the gene matches. Both 60 Vbeta primers and 13 Jbeta primers went into the PCR. Repertoires were generated with immunoSEQ multiplex PCR, while TCRdb's copy carries only in-frame clones and drops some. The data contain about 160,000 clones, over 70% of them singletons. On this clone: Its antigen is unknown.

General study points: DRB1 had the most TCR associations and HLA-C the fewest, a later analysis found, with rates varying by HLA locus. Earlier findings revealed that most TCR beta V segments proved productive either about 90% or about 30% of the time. CMV serostatus alone was available as immune exposure information. Across donors, most TCRs were seen rarely, yet some public ones were widespread.

The sample consisted of PBMCs. This chain uses TRBV7-2 with TRBJ2-1, with 10 bases fitting TRBD1. This clonotype originated in a boy aged 2-9 years in good health and CMV-seronegative. Here the CDR3 reads CASRPGQGSKEQFF. The CDR3 region has the DNA TGTGCCAGCAGACCGGGACAGGGGTCAAAGGAGCAGTTCTTC.